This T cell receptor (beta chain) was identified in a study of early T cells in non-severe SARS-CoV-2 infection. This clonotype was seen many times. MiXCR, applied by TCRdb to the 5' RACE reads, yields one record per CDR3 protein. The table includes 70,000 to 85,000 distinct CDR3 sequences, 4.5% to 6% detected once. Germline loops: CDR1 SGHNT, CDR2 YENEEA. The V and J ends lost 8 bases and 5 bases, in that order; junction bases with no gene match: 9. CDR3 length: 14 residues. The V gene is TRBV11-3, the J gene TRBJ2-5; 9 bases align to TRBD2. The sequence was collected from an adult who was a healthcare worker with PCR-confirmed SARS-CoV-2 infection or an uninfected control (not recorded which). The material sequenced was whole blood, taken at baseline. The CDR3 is CASSDGGRGETQYF. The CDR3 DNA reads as TGTGCCAGCTCTGATGGCGGGAGGGGGGAGACCCAGTACTTC.